This T cell receptor (beta chain) appears in the sequencing data of a study of a mutant IDH1 vaccine in newly diagnosed glioma. Study outcomes and limitations: A vaccine-induced immune response developed in more than 85% of the patients.

This CDR3 spans 14 amino acids. Germline CDR1 and CDR2: SGHRS and YFSETQ. Trimming stripped 1 base from V and 5 bases from J, with 12 bases between. A word on this clone: The target antigen is unknown.

Some clones are missing from TCRdb's copy, which holds only in-frame ones; the method was immunoSEQ multiplex PCR. Of about 68,000 clones in the sample, 80% to 85% are singletons; the top ten hold over 9.5%. Time point here: week 35, safety follow-up. A single vaccine dose contained 300 ug of mutant IDH1 20-mer peptide, and topical imiquimod was used with it. Across weeks 1, 3, 5, 7, 11, 15, 19 and 23, patients received a vaccination each time, eight in all. This chain connects TRBV5-1 to TRBJ1-2; D uncertain. The TCR originated in a man aged 18 to 35 with glioma. The sequenced sample was PBMCs, obtained from a glioma patient whose treatment included an IDH1 peptide vaccine. The CDR3 region is CASSLQEGGYGYTF. The CDR3 coding sequence is TGCGCCAGCAGCTTGCAGGAGGGCGGGTATGGCTACACCTTC.